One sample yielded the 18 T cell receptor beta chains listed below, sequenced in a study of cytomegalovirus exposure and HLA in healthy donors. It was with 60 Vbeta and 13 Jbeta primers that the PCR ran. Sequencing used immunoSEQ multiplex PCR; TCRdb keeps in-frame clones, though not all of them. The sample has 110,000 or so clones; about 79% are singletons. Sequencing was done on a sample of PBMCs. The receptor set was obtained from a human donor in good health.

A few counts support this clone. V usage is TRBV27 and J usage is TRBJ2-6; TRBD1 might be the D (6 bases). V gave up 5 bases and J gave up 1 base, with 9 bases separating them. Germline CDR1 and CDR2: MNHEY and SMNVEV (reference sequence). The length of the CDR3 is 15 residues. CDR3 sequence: CASSDTGSGANVLTF. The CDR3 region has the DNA TGTGCCAGCAGTGACACAGGGTCTGGGGCCAACGTCCTGACTTTC.

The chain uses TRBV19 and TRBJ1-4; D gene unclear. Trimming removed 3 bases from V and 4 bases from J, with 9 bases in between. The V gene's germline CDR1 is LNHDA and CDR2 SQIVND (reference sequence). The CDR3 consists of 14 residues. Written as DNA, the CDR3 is TGTGCCAGTAGTATGCAAGGAGGTAATGAAAAACTGTTTTTT. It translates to CASSMQGGNEKLFF.

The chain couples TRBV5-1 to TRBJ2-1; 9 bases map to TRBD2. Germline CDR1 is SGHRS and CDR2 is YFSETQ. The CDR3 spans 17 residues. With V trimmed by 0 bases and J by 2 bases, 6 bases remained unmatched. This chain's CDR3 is CASSLVRGGRAYNEQFF. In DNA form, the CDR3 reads TGCGCCAGCAGCTTGGTTAGGGGCGGGAGGGCCTACAATGAGCAGTTCTTC.

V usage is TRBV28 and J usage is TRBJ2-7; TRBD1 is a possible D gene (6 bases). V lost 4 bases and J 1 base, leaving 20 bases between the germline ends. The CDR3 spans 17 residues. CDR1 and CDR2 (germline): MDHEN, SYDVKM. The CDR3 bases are TGTGCCAGCAGTTCACTACCCAGGGGACCCCCATCCTACGAGCAGTACTTC. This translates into CASSSLPRGPPSYEQYF.

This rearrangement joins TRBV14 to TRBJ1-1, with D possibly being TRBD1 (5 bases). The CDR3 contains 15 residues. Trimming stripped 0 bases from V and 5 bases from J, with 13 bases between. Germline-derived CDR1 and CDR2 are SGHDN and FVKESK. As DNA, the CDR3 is TGTGCCAGCAGCCAAGATTCAGGGCGAGGAACTGAAGCTTTCTTT. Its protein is CASSQDSGRGTEAFF.

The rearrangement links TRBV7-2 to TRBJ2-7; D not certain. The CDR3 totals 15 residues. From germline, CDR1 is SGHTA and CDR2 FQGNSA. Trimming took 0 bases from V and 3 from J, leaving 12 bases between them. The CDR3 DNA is TGTGCCAGCAGCTTAGCGGCAGGTACGGACTACGAGCAGTACTTC. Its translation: CASSLAAGTDYEQYF.

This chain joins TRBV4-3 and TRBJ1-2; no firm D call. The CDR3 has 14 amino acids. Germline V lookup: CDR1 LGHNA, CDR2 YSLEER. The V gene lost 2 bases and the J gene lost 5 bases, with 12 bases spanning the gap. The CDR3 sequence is CASSQTQSLYGYTF. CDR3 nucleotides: TGCGCCAGCAGCCAAACACAGTCACTGTATGGCTACACCTTC.

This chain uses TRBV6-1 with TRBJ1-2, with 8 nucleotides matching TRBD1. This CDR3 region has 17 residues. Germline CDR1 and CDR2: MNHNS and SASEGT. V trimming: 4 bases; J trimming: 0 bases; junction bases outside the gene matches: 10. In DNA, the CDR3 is TGTGCCAGCAGTGGCGCAGGACAGGGTTTCTCTAACTATGGCTACACCTTC. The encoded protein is CASSGAGQGFSNYGYTF.

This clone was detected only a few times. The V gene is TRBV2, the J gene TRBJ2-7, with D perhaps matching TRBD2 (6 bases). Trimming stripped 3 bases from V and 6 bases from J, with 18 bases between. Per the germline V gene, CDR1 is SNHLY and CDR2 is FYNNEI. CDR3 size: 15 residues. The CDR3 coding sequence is TGTGCCAGCAGTGATTGGGAGGCCTCGGGGAGCGAGCAGTACTTC. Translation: CASSDWEASGSEQYF.

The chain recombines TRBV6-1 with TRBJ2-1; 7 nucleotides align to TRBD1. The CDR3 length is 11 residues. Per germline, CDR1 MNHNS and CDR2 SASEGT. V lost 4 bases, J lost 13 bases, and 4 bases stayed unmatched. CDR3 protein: CASSGRDRQFF. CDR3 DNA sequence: TGTGCCAGCAGTGGCCGGGACAGACAGTTCTTC.

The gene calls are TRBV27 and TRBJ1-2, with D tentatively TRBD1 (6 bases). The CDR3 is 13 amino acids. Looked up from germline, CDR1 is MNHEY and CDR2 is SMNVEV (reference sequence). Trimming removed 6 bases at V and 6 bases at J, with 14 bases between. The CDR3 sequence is CASRYRESNGYTF. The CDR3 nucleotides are TGTGCCAGCAGATACAGGGAATCTAATGGCTACACCTTC.

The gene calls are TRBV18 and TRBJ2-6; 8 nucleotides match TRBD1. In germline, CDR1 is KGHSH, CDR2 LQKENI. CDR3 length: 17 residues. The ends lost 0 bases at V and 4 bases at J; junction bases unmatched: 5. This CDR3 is CASSPPQGARGANVLTF. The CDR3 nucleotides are TGTGCCAGCTCACCACCTCAGGGGGCAAGGGGGGCCAACGTCCTGACTTTC.

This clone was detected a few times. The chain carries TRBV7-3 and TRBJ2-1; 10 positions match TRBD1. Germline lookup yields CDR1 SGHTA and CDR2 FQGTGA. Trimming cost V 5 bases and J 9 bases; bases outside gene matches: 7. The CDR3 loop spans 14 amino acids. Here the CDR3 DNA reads TGTGCCAGCAGCCCAGGGACAGGGGCAGGTGAGCAGTTCTTC. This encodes CASSPGTGAGEQFF.

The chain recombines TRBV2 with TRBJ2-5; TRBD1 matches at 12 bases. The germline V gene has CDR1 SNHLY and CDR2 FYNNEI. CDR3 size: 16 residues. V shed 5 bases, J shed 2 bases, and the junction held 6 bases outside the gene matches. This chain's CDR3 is CASSTGQGALQETQYF. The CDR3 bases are TGTGCCAGCAGTACGGGACAGGGGGCTCTTCAAGAGACCCAGTACTTC.

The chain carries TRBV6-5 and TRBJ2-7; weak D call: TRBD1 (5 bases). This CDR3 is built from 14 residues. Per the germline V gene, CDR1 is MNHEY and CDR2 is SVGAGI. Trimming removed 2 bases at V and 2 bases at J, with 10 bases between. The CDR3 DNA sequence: TGTGCCAGCAGTTACAACAGGCGCCCCTACGAGCAGTACTTC. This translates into CASSYNRRPYEQYF.

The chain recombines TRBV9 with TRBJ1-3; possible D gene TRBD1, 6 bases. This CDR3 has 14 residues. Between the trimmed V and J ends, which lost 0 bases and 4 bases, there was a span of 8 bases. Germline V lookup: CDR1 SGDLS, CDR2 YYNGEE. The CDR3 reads CASSVDREGNTIYF. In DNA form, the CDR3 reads TGTGCCAGCAGCGTAGACAGGGAAGGAAACACCATATATTTT.

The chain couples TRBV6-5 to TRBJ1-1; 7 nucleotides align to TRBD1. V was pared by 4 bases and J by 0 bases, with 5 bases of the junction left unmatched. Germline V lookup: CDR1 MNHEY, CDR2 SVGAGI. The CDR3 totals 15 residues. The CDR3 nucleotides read TGTGCCAGCAGTTCACAGGGGAATATGAACACTGAAGCTTTCTTT. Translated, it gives CASSSQGNMNTEAFF.

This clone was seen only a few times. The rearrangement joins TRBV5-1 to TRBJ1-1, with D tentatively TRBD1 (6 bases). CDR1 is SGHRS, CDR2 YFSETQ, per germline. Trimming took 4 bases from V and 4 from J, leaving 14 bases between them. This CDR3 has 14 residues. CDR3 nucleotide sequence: TGCGCCAGCAGCGATACGAGGGGGGGCACTGAAGCTTTCTTT. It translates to CASSDTRGGTEAFF.